Each of the 25 T cell receptor beta chains below was sequenced from the same sample in a study of OX40 agonist ivuxolimab in advanced cancers. Produced via immunoSEQ multiplex PCR; TCRdb's table is partial and in-frame only. The sample comprises tens of thousands of clones, about 88% of which are singletons, and around 0.73% rests with the top ten. The input for sequencing was CD4+ or CD8+ T cells sorted from blood, taken in a trial of the OX40 agonist ivuxolimab. The receptors originated from an adult with an advanced solid tumor such as melanoma, head and neck, liver or kidney cancer.

The chain links TRBV6-5 to TRBJ2-3; 9 nucleotides align to TRBD2. J was trimmed by 4 bases and V by 5 bases; bases with no gene match: 7. The CDR3 runs 15 residues. CDR1 and CDR2 (germline): MNHEY, SVGAGI. DNA for the CDR3: TGTGCCAGCAGTGACTTGGCGGGAGGGTCAGATACGCAGTATTTT. It encodes CASSDLAGGSDTQYF.

J is TRBJ2-2 and V is TRBV4-2; D call uncertain. Germline CDR1 reads LGHNA; CDR2 reads YNFKEQ. This CDR3 has 16 amino acids. V dropped 0 bases and J dropped 5 bases, with 13 bases sitting between them. CDR3 coding DNA: TGTGCCAGCAGCCAAGATCCAAGCCTACGGACCGGGGAGCTGTTTTTT. It encodes CASSQDPSLRTGELFF.

The chain combines TRBV11-2 with TRBJ1-3, with D unresolved. The germline CDR1 and CDR2 sequences are SGHAT and FQNNGV. This CDR3 spans 14 amino acids. The V end was cut by 3 bases, the J end by 2 bases, with 8 bases between. CDR3 bases: TGTGCCAGCAGCTTCGGCAGAACTGGAAACACCATATATTTT. It yields the protein CASSFGRTGNTIYF.

Sample share makes this clone medium-sized. J is TRBJ1-1 and V is TRBV18; 7 bases map to TRBD1. Trimming cost V 4 bases and J 7 bases; bases outside gene matches: 9. The CDR3 loop spans 14 amino acids. CDR1 and CDR2 from the germline V gene are KGHSH and LQKENI. The CDR3 DNA reads TGTGCCAGCTCACAGCTGACAGGGAGTATTGAAGCTTTCTTT. Translated: CASSQLTGSIEAFF.

The CDR3 here is CASSPGSALGYTF. CDR3 nucleotide sequence: TGTGCCAGCAGCCCGGGGTCGGCTCTTGGCTACACCTTC. The chain combines TRBV5-6 with TRBJ1-2; the D is unclear. In germline, CDR1 is SGHDT, CDR2 YYEEEE. This CDR3 has 13 amino acids. V was cut by 4 bases and J by 7 bases, with 14 bases left in between. The entire variable domain, with the rest obtained from reference TRBV5-6 and TRBJ1-2, is as follows: DAGVTQSPTHLIKTRGQQVTLRCSPKSGHDTVSWYQQALGQGPQFIFQYYEEEERQRGNFPDRFSGHQFPNYSSELNVNALLLGDSALYLCASSPGSALGYTFGSGTRLTVV.

The rearrangement joins TRBV19 to TRBJ2-1; 10 bases align to TRBD1. From germline, CDR1 is LNHDA and CDR2 SQIVND (reference sequence). This CDR3 region has 15 residues. Losses at the gene ends were 5 bases for V and 2 bases for J; bases not matched to a gene: 3. CDR3 residues: CASSAGTGAYNEQFF. The CDR3 DNA follows: TGTGCCAGTAGTGCCGGGACAGGGGCCTACAATGAGCAGTTCTTC.

This rearrangement joins TRBV7-2 to TRBJ1-2; the match to TRBD1 covers 7 bases. The germline gives CDR1 SGHTA, CDR2 FQGNSA. The V gene end was trimmed by 5 bases and the J gene end by 7 bases; junction bases not matched to a gene: 7. This CDR3 contains 13 residues. DNA for the CDR3: TGTGCCAGCAGCCCCGACAGGGTGGTTGGCTACACCTTC. This encodes CASSPDRVVGYTF.

V and J are TRBV19 and TRBJ1-5; D is ambiguous. The germline gives CDR1 LNHDA, CDR2 SQIVND (reference sequence). The germline V and J ends were trimmed by 5 bases and 0 bases, with 2 bases remaining between them. CDR3 length: 12 residues. The CDR3 spells CASSDSNQPQHF. In nucleotides, the CDR3 is TGTGCCAGTAGTGATAGCAATCAGCCCCAGCATTTT.

This chain's CDR3 is CASSQDRETQYF. CDR3 DNA: TGTGCCAGCAGCCAAGATCGAGAGACCCAGTACTTC. The chain is built from TRBV4-2 and TRBJ2-5; D remains unclear. Germline V gene lookup returns CDR1 LGHNA and CDR2 YNFKEQ. The CDR3 is made up of 12 amino acids. Trimming took 0 bases from V and 4 from J, leaving 3 bases between them.

In DNA, the CDR3 is TGTGCCAGTAGTCCGGACCGGGACCCAGATCAGCCCCAGCATTTT. It specifies CASSPDRDPDQPQHF. This chain links TRBV19 with TRBJ1-5, with D maybe TRBD1 (5 bases). The CDR3 loop spans 15 amino acids. Germline assignment: CDR1 LNHDA and CDR2 SQIVND (reference sequence). Trimming cost V 5 bases and J 5 bases, with 16 bases left between them.

Written as DNA, the CDR3 is TGTGCCAGCTCCCCGATGGTGAATCAGCCCCAGCATTTT. Its protein is CASSPMVNQPQHF. J is TRBJ1-5 and V is TRBV18, with unresolved D. CDR3 size: 13 residues. Germline V gene data show CDR1 as KGHSH and CDR2 as LQKENI. The V end was cut by 6 bases, the J end by 4 bases, with 10 bases between.

This chain connects TRBV6-1 to TRBJ1-5; D gene ambiguous. Trimming left V 5 bases short and J 4 bases short, with 9 bases between. The CDR3 has 13 residues. Germline V gene data show CDR1 as MNHNS and CDR2 as SASEGT. The CDR3 is CASSWAGNQPQHF. CDR3 coding DNA: TGTGCCAGCAGTTGGGCAGGAAATCAGCCCCAGCATTTT.

The V gene is TRBV7-3, the J gene TRBJ2-6; D unresolved. Germline CDR1 and CDR2: SGHTA and FQGTGA. The CDR3 is 14 residues long. V gave up 5 bases and J gave up 1 base, with 6 bases separating them. CDR3 region: CASSAPSGANVLTF. The CDR3 DNA follows: TGTGCCAGCAGCGCCCCGTCTGGGGCCAACGTCCTGACTTTC.

The CDR3 is CASSPQRQGDEQYF. The CDR3 DNA sequence: TGTGCCAGCTCACCACAGAGACAGGGGGACGAGCAGTACTTC. V and J are TRBV18 and TRBJ2-7; 9 nucleotides line up with TRBD1. Unmatched junction bases numbered 3, after V lost 1 base and J lost 5 bases. CDR3 size: 14 residues. The germline gives CDR1 KGHSH, CDR2 LQKENI.

This chain links TRBV30 with TRBJ2-5; TRBD2 matches 7 bases. The CDR3 totals 13 residues. CDR1 and CDR2 from the germline V gene are GTSNPN and SVGIG (reference sequence). The V gene end was trimmed by 5 bases and the J gene end by 5 bases; junction bases not matched to a gene: 8. The CDR3 DNA is TGTGCCTGGGACGCGGGAGTCGGGGAGACCCAGTACTTC. Protein: CAWDAGVGETQYF.

The sample holds one count of this clone. The genes are TRBV27 and TRBJ2-7; 9 nucleotides agree with TRBD1. The CDR3 loop spans 15 amino acids. From germline, CDR1 is MNHEY and CDR2 SMNVEV (reference sequence). The V gene end was trimmed by 4 bases and the J gene end by 4 bases; junction bases not matched to a gene: 8. The CDR3 region has the DNA TGTGCCAGCAGTTCCGCCGGGACAGGGTCTTACGAGCAGTACTTC. Translation gives CASSSAGTGSYEQYF.

The chain links TRBV5-1 to TRBJ1-2; 7 nucleotides align to TRBD1. CDR1 and CDR2 from the germline V gene are SGHRS and YFSETQ. CDR3 length: 15 amino acids. Trimming at V came to 4 bases and at J to 2 bases, leaving 8 bases not matched to a gene. CDR3 amino acids: CASSHREQGNYGYTF. CDR3 bases: TGCGCCAGCAGCCATAGAGAACAGGGGAACTATGGCTACACCTTC.

The CDR3 DNA reads TGTGCCAGCTCACCACCGGACAGGGCGACCCTTACAGTACAGTACTTC. This gives the protein CASSPPDRATLTVQYF. The rearrangement links TRBV18 to TRBJ2-7, with 8 bases fitting TRBD1. The CDR3 length is 16 residues. Germline values: CDR1 KGHSH, CDR2 LQKENI. V gave up 0 bases and J gave up 10 bases; unmatched junction bases: 14.

This clone was found once. The rearrangement uses TRBV2 and TRBJ2-5; TRBD2 might be the D (6 bases). Germline CDR1 SNHLY, CDR2 FYNNEI. V lost 6 bases and J lost 7, with 18 bases in between. CDR3 length: 14 amino acids. CDR3 amino acids: CASRRTAGAGTQYF. In nucleotides, the CDR3 is TGTGCCAGCAGGCGGACTGCTGGAGCGGGGACCCAGTACTTC.

This clone is a singleton in its sample. This chain links TRBV19 with TRBJ2-7; D perhaps matches TRBD1 (6 bases). The V end was cut by 4 bases, the J end by 2 bases, with 15 bases between. The CDR3 is made up of 15 amino acids. CDR1 is LNHDA, CDR2 SQIVND, per germline (reference sequence). This CDR3 reads CASSTRGGFTYEQYF. The CDR3 bases are TGTGCCAGTAGTACCAGGGGTGGGTTCACCTACGAGCAGTACTTC.

The chain uses TRBV10-3 and TRBJ1-5; D is ambiguous. The germline V gene encodes CDR1 ENHRY and CDR2 SYGVKD. Trimming took 3 bases from V and 5 from J, leaving 2 bases between them. CDR3 length equals 11 residues. Written as DNA, the CDR3 is TGTGCCATCAGTGATGATCAGCCCCAGCATTTT. Protein: CAISDDQPQHF.

V is TRBV4-3 and J is TRBJ2-3; no definite D call. The germline gives CDR1 LGHNA, CDR2 YSLEER. The CDR3 spans 14 residues. V lost 2 bases and J lost 3, with 9 bases in between. The CDR3: CASSQLLRTDTQYF. The CDR3, as DNA: TGCGCCAGCAGCCAATTACTAAGAACAGATACGCAGTATTTT.

The chain couples TRBV7-3 to TRBJ2-1; 7 bases fit TRBD1. Germline values: CDR1 SGHTA, CDR2 FQGTGA. The junction had 3 bases not matched to a gene; V was cut back by 6 bases and J by 4 bases. The CDR3 totals 13 residues. CDR3 sequence reads: CASSRQGYNEQFF. The CDR3 DNA follows: TGTGCCAGCAGTAGACAGGGATACAATGAGCAGTTCTTC.

J is TRBJ1-4 and V is TRBV19, with unresolved D. V dropped 3 bases and J dropped 0 bases, with 11 bases sitting between them. The CDR3 is 16 amino acids. The V gene's germline CDR1 is LNHDA and CDR2 SQIVND (reference sequence). This chain's CDR3 is CASSIGQAATNEKLFF. The CDR3 DNA is TGTGCCAGTAGTATTGGGCAGGCTGCAACTAATGAAAAACTGTTTTTT.

This CDR3 reads CASSLLYNEQFF. CDR3 coding DNA: TGTGCCAGCAGTTTGCTCTACAATGAGCAGTTCTTC. The chain employs TRBV28 and TRBJ2-1, with unresolved D. The germline CDR1 and CDR2 sequences are MDHEN and SYDVKM. V was clipped by 3 bases and J by 3 bases, with 3 bases between them. The CDR3 runs 12 residues. The full variable domain, rest sourced from reference TRBV28 and TRBJ2-1, is DVKVTQSSRYLVKRTGEKVFLECVQDMDHENMFWYRQDPGLGLRLIYFSYDVKMKEKGDIPEGYSVSREKKERFSLILESASTNQTSMYLCASSLLYNEQFFGPGTRLTVL.